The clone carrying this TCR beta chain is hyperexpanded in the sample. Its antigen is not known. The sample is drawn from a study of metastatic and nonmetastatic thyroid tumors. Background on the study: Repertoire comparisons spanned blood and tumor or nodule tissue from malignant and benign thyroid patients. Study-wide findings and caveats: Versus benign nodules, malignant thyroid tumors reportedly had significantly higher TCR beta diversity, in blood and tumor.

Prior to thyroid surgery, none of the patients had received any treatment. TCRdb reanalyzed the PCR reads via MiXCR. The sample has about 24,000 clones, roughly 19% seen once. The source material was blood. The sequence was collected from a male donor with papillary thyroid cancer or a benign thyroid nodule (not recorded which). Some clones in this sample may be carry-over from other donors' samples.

The CDR3 spells CASSGSTSGSYEQYF. In DNA, the CDR3 is TGTGCCAGCAGCGGGTCGACTAGCGGGTCCTACGAGCAGTACTTC. This chain connects TRBV9 to TRBJ2-7; TRBD2 matches at 10 bases. The CDR3 runs to 15 residues. With V trimmed by 3 bases and J by 1 base, 4 bases remained unmatched. Germline CDR1 reads SGDLS; CDR2 reads YYNGEE.